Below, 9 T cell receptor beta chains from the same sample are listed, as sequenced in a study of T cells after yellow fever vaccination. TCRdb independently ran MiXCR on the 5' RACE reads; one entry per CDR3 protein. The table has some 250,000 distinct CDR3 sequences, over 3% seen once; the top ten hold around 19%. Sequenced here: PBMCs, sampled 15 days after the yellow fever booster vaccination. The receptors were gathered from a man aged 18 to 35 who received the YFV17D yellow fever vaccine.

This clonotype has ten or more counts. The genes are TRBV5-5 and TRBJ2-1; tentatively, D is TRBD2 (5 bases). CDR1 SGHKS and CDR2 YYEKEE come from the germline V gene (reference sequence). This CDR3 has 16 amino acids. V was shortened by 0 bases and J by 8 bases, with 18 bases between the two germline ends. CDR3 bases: TGTGCCAGCAGCTTGGCGCCGGGGTTAGTCGGCTATGAGCAGTTCTTC. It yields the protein CASSLAPGLVGYEQFF. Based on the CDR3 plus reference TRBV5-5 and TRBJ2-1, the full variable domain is DAGVTQSPTHLIKTRGQQVTLRCSPISGHKSVSWYQQVLGQGPQFIFQYYEKEERGRGNFPDRFSARQFPNYSSELNVNALLLGDSALYLCASSLAPGLVGYEQFFGPGTRLTVL.

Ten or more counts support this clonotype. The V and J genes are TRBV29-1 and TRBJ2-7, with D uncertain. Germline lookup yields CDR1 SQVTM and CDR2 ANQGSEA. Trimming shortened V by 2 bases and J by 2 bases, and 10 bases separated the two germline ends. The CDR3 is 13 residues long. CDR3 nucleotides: TGCAGCGTTGAAATTGGCAGTCCCTACGAGCAGTACTTC. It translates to CSVEIGSPYEQYF.

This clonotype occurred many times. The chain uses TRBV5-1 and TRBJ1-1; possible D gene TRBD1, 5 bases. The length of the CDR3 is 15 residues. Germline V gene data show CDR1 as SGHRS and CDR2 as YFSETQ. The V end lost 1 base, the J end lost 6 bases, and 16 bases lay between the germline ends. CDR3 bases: TGCGCCAGCAGCTTGAGGGCAGGGAATAAGGCTGAAGCTTTCTTT. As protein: CASSLRAGNKAEAFF.

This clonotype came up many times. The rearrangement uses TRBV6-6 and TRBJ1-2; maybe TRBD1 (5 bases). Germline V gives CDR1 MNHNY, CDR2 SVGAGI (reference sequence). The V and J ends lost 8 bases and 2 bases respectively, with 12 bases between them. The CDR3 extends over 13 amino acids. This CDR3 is CASSLDTNYGYTF. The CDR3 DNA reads TGTGCCAGCTCACTGGACACGAACTATGGCTACACCTTC.

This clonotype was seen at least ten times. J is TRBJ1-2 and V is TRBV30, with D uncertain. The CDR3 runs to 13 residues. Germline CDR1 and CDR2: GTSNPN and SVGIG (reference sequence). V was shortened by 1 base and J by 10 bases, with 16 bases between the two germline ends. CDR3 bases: TGTGCCTGGAGTGCGACCTCGGCCTTGCCCTACACCTTC. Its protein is CAWSATSALPYTF.

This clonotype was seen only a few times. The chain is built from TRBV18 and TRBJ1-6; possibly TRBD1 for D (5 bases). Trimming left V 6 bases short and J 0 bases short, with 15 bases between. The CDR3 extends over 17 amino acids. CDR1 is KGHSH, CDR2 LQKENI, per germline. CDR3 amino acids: CASSQGVGSSYNSPLHF. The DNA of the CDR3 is TGTGCCAGCTCTCAGGGCGTCGGGAGCTCCTATAATTCACCCCTCCACTTT. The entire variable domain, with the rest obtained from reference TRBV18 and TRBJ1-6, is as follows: NAGVMQNPRHLVRRRGQEARLRCSPMKGHSHVYWYRQLPEEGLKFMVYLQKENIIDESGMPKERFSAEFPKEGPSILRIQQVVRGDSAAYFCASSQGVGSSYNSPLHFGNGTRLTVT.

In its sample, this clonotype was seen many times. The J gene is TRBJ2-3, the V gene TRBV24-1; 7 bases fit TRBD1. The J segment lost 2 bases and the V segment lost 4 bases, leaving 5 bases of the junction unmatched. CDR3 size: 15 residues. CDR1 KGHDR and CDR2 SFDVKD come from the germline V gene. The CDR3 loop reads CATSEDRISTDTQYF. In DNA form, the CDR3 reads TGTGCCACCAGTGAGGACAGGATCTCCACAGATACGCAGTATTTT.

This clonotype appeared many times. DNA for the CDR3: TGTGCCAGCAGTTACTCCGAGATTGTAACCCCGAACACTGAAGCTTTCTTT. It specifies CASSYSEIVTPNTEAFF. This chain joins TRBV6-5 and TRBJ1-1; D gene ambiguous. V lost 0 bases to trimming and J lost 1 base, with 15 bases between them. The CDR3 is 17 amino acids. Germline V gene sequence: CDR1 MNHEY, CDR2 SVGAGI.

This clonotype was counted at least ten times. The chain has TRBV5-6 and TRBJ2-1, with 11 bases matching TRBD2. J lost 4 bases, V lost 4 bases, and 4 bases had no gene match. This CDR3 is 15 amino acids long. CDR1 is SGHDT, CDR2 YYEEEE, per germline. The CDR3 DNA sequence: TGTGCCAGCAGCCCGGGACTAGCGGCGTACAATGAGCAGTTCTTC. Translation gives CASSPGLAAYNEQFF.